This entry lists 7 T cell receptor beta chains sequenced from one sample in a study of cytomegalovirus exposure and HLA in healthy donors (dated 2017 in TCRdb). Libraries were built with the immunoSEQ multiplex PCR assay. A mixture of 60 forward primers for TCR Vbeta segments and 13 reverse primers for TCR Jbeta segments was used in the multiplex PCR. Held by TCRdb, this immuneACCESS table contains in-frame sequences only and omits some clones. Under half of the omission traces to an unresolved V gene where checked; the cause of the rest is unknown. A total of around 86,000 clones appear in this sample, 7.6% of them only once. The top ten hold about 2.3% of the sample. The material sequenced was PBMCs. The source is a man aged 45-65 years in good health and CMV-seronegative.

The chain is built from TRBV29-1 and TRBJ2-2, with D hard to call. Trimming left V 6 bases short and J 2 bases short, with 10 bases between. The CDR3 is 13 residues long. Germline V gene sequence: CDR1 SQVTM, CDR2 ANQGSEA. The CDR3 sequence: CSVAQRNTGELFF. CDR3 DNA: TGCAGCGTCGCACAGAGAAACACCGGGGAGCTGTTTTTT.

This clone was counted between two and nine times. V is TRBV6-6 and J is TRBJ1-1; D gene ambiguous. V was pared by 3 bases and J by 8 bases, with 10 bases between. The germline V gene encodes CDR1 MNHNY and CDR2 SVGAGI (reference sequence). This CDR3 is built from 12 residues. CDR3 amino acids: CASSYEVDEAFF. CDR3 sequence (DNA): TGTGCCAGCAGTTATGAGGTCGACGAAGCTTTCTTT.

A few counts support this clone. The chain is built from TRBV6-5 and TRBJ2-2; D is possibly TRBD2 (6 bases). The V end was cut by 6 bases, the J end by 7 bases, with 18 bases between. CDR1 is MNHEY and CDR2 is SVGAGI in the germline V gene. The CDR3 loop spans 15 amino acids. The CDR3 loop reads CASSLHGNSGGELFF. CDR3 bases: TGTGCCAGCAGCCTACACGGGAATAGCGGCGGGGAGCTGTTTTTT.

There are a few counts of this clone. The chain carries TRBV5-1 and TRBJ2-4; 7 bases match TRBD2. The CDR3 totals 17 residues. From germline, CDR1 is SGHRS and CDR2 YFSETQ. After removal of 4 bases from V and 9 bases from J, the junction contained 19 bases not matched to a gene. In DNA, the CDR3 is TGCGCCAGCAGCGTGCGCTCTACTAGCGACGGATCGTCCATTCAGTACTTC. It yields the protein CASSVRSTSDGSSIQYF.

The chain couples TRBV10-3 to TRBJ2-7, with 7 positions matching TRBD1. This CDR3 spans 13 amino acids. V lost 10 bases and J lost 3; bases outside the gene matches: 9. From germline, CDR1 is ENHRY and CDR2 SYGVKD. Written as DNA, the CDR3 is TGTGCCACCGGGACAGAAAAAAACTACGAGCAGTACTTC. This codes for CATGTEKNYEQYF.

There are a few counts of this clone. The rearrangement uses TRBV6-6 and TRBJ1-1, with D unclear. The CDR3 sequence is 12 residues long. V lost 6 bases, J lost 0 bases, and 5 bases lay in between. Germline CDR1 is MNHNY and CDR2 is SVGAGI (reference sequence). CDR3: CASRTLNTEAFF. The DNA for the CDR3 is TGTGCCAGCAGAACTTTGAACACTGAAGCTTTCTTT.

The V call is TRBV30, the J call TRBJ1-2; TRBD1 is a possible D gene (6 bases). CDR1 and CDR2 from the germline V gene are GTSNPN and SVGIG (reference sequence). Deletions cut 5 bases from V and 4 bases from J, with 14 bases between. This CDR3 is built from 13 residues. The chain's CDR3 is CAWGGGGGYGYTF. For the CDR3, the DNA is TGTGCCTGGGGCGGGGGGGGCGGCTATGGCTACACCTTC.